This T cell receptor (beta chain) came from a study of blood T cells in healthy people across ages. Primed by a sample-barcoded 5' primer and a J-beta primer mix, a second PCR proceeded for roughly 6 to 12 cycles. Each CDR3 protein gets one entry after TCRdb re-called the 5' RACE reads with MiXCR. Seen here are hundreds of thousands of distinct CDR3 sequences, roughly 26% observed once, and the top ten hold 15% to 20%. This CDR3 is 13 amino acids long. Germline V gene data show CDR1 as SGHRS and CDR2 as YFSETQ. This clonotype was obtained from a woman aged 80 or over in good health. Sequenced material: blood. This chain links TRBV5-1 with TRBJ2-7; 7 nucleotides match TRBD2. The J call may be faulty, since TRBJ2-5 better matches the DNA end. This chain's CDR3 is CASSWLAEETQYF. CDR3 bases: TGCGCCAGCAGCTGGCTAGCGGAAGAGACCCAGTACTTC.